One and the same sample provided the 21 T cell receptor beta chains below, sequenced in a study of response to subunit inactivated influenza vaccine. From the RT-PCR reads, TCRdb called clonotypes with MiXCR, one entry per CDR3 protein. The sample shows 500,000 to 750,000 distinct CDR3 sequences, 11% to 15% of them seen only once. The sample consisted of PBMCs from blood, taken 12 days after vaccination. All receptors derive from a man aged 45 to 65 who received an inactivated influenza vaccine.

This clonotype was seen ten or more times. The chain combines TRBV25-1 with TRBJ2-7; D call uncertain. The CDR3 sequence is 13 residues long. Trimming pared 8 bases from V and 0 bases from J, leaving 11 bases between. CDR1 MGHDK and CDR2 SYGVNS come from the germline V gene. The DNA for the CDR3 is TGTGCCAGCCGCATGACGGGCTCCTACGAGCAGTACTTC. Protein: CASRMTGSYEQYF.

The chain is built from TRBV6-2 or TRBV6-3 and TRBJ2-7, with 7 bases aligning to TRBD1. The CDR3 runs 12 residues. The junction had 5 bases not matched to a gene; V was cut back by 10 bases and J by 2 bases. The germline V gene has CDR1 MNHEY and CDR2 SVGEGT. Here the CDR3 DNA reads TGTGCCACCCAGGGGGATACCTACGAGCAGTACTTC. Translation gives CATQGDTYEQYF.

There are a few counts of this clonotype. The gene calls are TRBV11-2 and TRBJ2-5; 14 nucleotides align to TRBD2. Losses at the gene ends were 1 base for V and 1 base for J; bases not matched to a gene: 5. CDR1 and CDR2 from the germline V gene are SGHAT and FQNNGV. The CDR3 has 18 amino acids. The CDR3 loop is CASSLGGTSGGAQETQYF. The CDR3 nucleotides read TGTGCCAGCAGCTTAGGCGGGACTAGCGGGGGAGCCCAAGAGACCCAGTACTTC. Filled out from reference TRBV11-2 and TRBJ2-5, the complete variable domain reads EAGVAQSPRYKIIEKRQSVAFWCNPISGHATLYWYQQILGQGPKLLIQFQNNGVVDDSQLPKDRFSAERLKGVDSTLKIQPAKLEDSAVYLCASSLGGTSGGAQETQYFGPGTRLLVL.

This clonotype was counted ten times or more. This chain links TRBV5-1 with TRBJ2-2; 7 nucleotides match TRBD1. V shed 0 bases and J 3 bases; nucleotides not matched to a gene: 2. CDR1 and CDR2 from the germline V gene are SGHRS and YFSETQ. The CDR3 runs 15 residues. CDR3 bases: TGCGCCAGCAGCTTGGTGGGGACAGACACCGGGGAGCTGTTTTTT. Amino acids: CASSLVGTDTGELFF. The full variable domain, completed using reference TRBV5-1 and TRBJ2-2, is KAGVTQTPRYLIKTRGQQVTLSCSPISGHRSVSWYQQTPGQGLQFLFEYFSETQRNKGNFPGRFSGRQFSNSRSEMNVSTLELGDSALYLCASSLVGTDTGELFFGEGSRLTVL.

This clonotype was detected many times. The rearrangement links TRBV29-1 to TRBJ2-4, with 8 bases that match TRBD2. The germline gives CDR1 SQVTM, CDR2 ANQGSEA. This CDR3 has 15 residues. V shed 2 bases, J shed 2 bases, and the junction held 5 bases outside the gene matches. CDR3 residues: CSVEWRGASKNIQYF. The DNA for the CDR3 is TGCAGCGTTGAATGGCGGGGGGCTTCCAAAAACATTCAGTACTTC. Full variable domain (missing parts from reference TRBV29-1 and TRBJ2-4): SAVISQKPSRDICQRGTSLTIQCQVDSQVTMMFWYRQQPGQSLTLIATANQGSEATYESGFVIDKFPISRPNLTFSTLTVSNMSPEDSSIYLCSVEWRGASKNIQYFGAGTRLSVL.

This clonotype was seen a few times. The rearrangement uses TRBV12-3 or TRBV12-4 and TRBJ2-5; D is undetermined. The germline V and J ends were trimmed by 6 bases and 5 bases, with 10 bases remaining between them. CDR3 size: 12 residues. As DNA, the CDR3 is TGTGCCAGCAGCTTGAACCTCGAGACCCAGTACTTC. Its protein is CASSLNLETQYF.

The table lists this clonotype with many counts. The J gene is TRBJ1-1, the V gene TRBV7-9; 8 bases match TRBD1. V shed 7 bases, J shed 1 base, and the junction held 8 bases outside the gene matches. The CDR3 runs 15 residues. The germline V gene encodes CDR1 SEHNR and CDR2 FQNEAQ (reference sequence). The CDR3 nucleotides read TGTGCCAGCACCCCTTGGACAGGGTCGAACACTGAAGCTTTCTTT. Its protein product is CASTPWTGSNTEAFF.

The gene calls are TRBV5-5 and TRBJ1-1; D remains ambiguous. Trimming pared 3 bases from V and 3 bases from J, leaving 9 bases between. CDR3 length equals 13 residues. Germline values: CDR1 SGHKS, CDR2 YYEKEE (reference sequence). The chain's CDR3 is CASSSVADTEAFF. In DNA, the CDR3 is TGTGCCAGCAGCTCGGTGGCGGACACTGAAGCTTTCTTT.

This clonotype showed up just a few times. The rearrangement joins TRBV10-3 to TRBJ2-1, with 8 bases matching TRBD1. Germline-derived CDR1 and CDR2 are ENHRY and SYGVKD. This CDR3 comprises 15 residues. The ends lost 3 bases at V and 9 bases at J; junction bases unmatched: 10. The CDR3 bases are TGTGCCATCAGTGACCTAGGACAGGGAGGATCTGAGCAGTTCTTC. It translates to CAISDLGQGGSEQFF.

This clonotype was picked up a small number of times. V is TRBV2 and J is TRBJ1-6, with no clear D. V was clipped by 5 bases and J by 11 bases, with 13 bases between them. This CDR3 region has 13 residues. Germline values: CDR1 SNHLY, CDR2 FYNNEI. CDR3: CASSTSLRPPLHF. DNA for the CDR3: TGTGCCAGCAGTACCTCCTTAAGGCCACCCCTCCACTTT. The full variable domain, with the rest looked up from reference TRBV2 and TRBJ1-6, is EPEVTQTPSHQVTQMGQEVILRCVPISNHLYFYWYRQILGQKVEFLVSFYNNEISEKSEIFDDQFSVERPDGSNFTLKIRSTKLEDSAMYFCASSTSLRPPLHFGNGTRLTVT.

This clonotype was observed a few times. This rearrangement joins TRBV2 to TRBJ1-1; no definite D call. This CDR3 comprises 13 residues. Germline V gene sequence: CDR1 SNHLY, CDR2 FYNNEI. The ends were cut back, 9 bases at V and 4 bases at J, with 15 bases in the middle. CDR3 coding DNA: TGTGCCAGTGAGGAGGAGAGGATCACTGAAGCTTTCTTT. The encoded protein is CASEEERITEAFF.

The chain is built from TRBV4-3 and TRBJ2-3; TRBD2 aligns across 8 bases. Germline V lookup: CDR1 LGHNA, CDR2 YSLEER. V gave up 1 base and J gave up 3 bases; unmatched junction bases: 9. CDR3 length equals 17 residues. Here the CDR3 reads CASSQGTGIAGTDTQYF. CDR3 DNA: TGCGCCAGCAGCCAAGGAACCGGGATAGCGGGGACAGATACGCAGTATTTT.

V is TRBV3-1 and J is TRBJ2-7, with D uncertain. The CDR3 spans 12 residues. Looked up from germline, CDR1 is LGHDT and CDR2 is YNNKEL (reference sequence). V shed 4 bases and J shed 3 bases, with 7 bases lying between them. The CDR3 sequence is CASSRTHYEQYF. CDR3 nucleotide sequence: TGTGCCAGCAGCCGCACCCACTACGAGCAGTACTTC.

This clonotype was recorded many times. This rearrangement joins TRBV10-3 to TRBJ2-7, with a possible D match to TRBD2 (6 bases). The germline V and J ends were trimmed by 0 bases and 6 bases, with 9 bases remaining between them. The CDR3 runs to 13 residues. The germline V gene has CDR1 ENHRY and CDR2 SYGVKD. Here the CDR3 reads CAISESGGREQYF. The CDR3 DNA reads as TGTGCCATCAGTGAGTCCGGGGGTCGCGAGCAGTACTTC.

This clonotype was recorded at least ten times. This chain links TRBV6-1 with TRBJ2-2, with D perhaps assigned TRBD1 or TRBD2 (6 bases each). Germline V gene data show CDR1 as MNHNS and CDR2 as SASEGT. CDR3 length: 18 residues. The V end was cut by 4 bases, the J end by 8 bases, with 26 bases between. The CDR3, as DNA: TGTGCCAGCAGTGGGGCCCAGCTCTGGGGGGCTCCGGCGGGGGAGCTGTTTTTT. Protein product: CASSGAQLWGAPAGELFF.

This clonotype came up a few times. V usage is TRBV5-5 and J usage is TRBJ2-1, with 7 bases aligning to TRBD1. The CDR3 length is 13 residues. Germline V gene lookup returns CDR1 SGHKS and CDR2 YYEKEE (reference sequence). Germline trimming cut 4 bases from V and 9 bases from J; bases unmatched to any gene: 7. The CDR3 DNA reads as TGTGCCAGCAGCCCTGAACAGGGGCGTGAGCAGTTCTTC. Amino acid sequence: CASSPEQGREQFF.

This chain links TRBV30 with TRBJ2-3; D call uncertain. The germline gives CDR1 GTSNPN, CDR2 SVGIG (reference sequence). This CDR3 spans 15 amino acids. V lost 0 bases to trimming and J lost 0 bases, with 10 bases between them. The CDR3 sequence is CAWSVLGSSTDTQYF. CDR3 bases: TGTGCCTGGAGTGTACTCGGGTCTAGCACAGATACGCAGTATTTT. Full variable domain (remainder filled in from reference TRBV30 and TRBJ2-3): SQTIHQWPATLVQPVGSPLSLECTVEGTSNPNLYWYRQAAGRGLQLLFYSVGIGQISSEVPQNLSASRPQDRQFILSSKKLLLSDSGFYLCAWSVLGSSTDTQYFGPGTRLTVL.

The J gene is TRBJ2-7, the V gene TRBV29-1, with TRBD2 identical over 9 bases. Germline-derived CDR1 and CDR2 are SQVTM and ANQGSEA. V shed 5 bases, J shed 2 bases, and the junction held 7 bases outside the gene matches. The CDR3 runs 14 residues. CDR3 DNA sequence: TGCAGCGTTACCGTAGCGGGGGAACCCTACGAGCAGTACTTC. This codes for CSVTVAGEPYEQYF.

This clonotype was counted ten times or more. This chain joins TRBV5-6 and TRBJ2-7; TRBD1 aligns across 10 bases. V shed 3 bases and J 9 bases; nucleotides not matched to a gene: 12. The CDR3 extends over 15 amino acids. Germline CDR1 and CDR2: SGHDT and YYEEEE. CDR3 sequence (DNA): TGTGCCAGCAGCTACTCCCCCGGGACAGGGGTAGTGCAGTACTTC. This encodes CASSYSPGTGVVQYF.

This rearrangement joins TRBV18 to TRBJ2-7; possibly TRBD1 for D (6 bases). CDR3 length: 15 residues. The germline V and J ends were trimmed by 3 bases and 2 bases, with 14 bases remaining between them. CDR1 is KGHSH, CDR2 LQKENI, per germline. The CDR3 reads CASSPPDSATYEQYF. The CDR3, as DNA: TGTGCCAGCTCACCCCCGGACAGTGCAACCTACGAGCAGTACTTC.

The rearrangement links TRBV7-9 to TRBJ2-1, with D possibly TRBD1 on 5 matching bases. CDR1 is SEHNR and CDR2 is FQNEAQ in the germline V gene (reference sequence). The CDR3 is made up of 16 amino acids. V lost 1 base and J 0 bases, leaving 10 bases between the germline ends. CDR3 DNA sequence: TGTGCCAGCAGCTTAGACAGGTCCCTCTCCTACAATGAGCAGTTCTTC. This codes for CASSLDRSLSYNEQFF.